These 4 T cell receptor beta chains share one sample of origin, sequenced in a study of blood T cell repertoires in COVID-19 (dated by TCRdb to the early 2020s). Library prep was done by the immunoSEQ multiplex PCR assay. The table was pulled from immuneACCESS by TCRdb, which kept in-frame rearrangements only. Such tables lose some clones; where checked, under half of the loss comes from unresolved V genes, and the rest has no known cause. This sample has over 15,000 clones in its table, and under 85% of those were observed once. Roughly a third of the sample is taken by the ten largest. Sequencing input: peripheral blood. Receptors originate from a man between 70 and 80 years old with active or convalescent COVID-19.

The V gene is TRBV2, the J gene TRBJ1-3; perhaps TRBD1 as D (5 bases). V lost 4 bases, J lost 4 bases, and 11 bases lay in between. Germline CDR1 SNHLY, CDR2 FYNNEI. This CDR3 is 14 amino acids long. CDR3 DNA sequence: TGTGCCAGCAGTGGCGGGGGGGTCGGAAACACCATATATTTT. It codes for CASSGGGVGNTIYF.

The chain is built from TRBV19 and TRBJ2-2; TRBD1 matches at 11 bases. The CDR3 runs to 15 residues. Germline CDR1 reads LNHDA; CDR2 reads SQIVND (reference sequence). The V and J ends lost 7 bases and 6 bases, in that order; junction bases with no gene match: 7. The CDR3 nucleotides are TGTGCCAGTAACCCCGGGACAGGGGGTTCCGGGGAGCTGTTTTTT. Its protein product is CASNPGTGGSGELFF. The whole variable domain, filled in from reference TRBV19 and TRBJ2-2, reads DGGITQSPKYLFRKEGQNVTLSCEQNLNHDAMYWYRQDPGQGLRLIYYSQIVNDFQKGDIAEGYSVSREKKESFPLTVTSAQKNPTAFYLCASNPGTGGSGELFFGEGSRLTVL.

This rearrangement joins TRBV5-1 to TRBJ2-6; D is undetermined. Germline assignment: CDR1 SGHRS and CDR2 YFSETQ. V lost 6 bases and J 10 bases, leaving 8 bases between the germline ends. CDR3 length: 11 residues. The DNA of the CDR3 is TGCGCCAGCACAGATGGTAACGTCCTGACTTTC. As protein: CASTDGNVLTF.

The chain couples TRBV2 to TRBJ2-5; 7 bases line up with TRBD2. This CDR3 has 14 amino acids. Unmatched junction bases numbered 11, after V lost 9 bases and J lost 4 bases. Germline-derived CDR1 and CDR2 are SNHLY and FYNNEI. The CDR3 region is CASRWEGLLETQYF. The CDR3 DNA sequence: TGTGCCAGTCGCTGGGAGGGACTCTTAGAGACCCAGTACTTC.